Presented here are 10 T cell receptor beta chains from one specimen sequenced in a study of naive and memory T cell subsets. Overall study findings and caveats: Naive repertoires, especially CD8, held a few larger clonotypes, possibly memory cells re-expressing CD45RA.

Both TRBC1 and TRBC2 were covered by a beta constant-region primer of two equimolar oligonucleotides. The ligated cDNA underwent four PCR rounds using SP2 and nested alpha and beta constant-region primers. TCRdb passed the UMI-ligation and nested PCR reads through MiXCR, listing each CDR3 protein once. The sample consists of around 93,000 distinct CDR3 sequences, about 11% of them appearing once. These TCRs' antigens remain unknown. The sequenced sample was naive CD4+ T cells from blood. The receptors come from a human donor in good health.

This clonotype was detected only a few times. This sequence joins TRBV4-3 and TRBJ2-2; D ambiguous. Germline V CDR1 and CDR2: LGHNA, YSLEER. Deletions cut 4 bases from V and 5 bases from J, with 17 bases between. The CDR3 is 16 amino acids. The CDR3 is CASSRHQSAGTGELFF. The CDR3 coding sequence is TGCGCCAGCAGCCGACATCAGTCAGCCGGGACCGGGGAGCTGTTTTTT.

This clonotype showed up many times. The chain combines TRBV24-1 with TRBJ1-1; D unclear. Trimming shortened V by 4 bases and J by 3 bases, and 5 bases separated the two germline ends. The CDR3 totals 12 residues. The V gene's germline CDR1 is KGHDR and CDR2 SFDVKD. CDR3 residues: CATSDRDTEAFF. The CDR3 DNA is TGTGCCACCAGTGACCGGGACACTGAAGCTTTCTTT.

This clonotype was observed a handful of times. The chain recombines TRBV5-1 with TRBJ1-1; D is undetermined. The germline V gene encodes CDR1 SGHRS and CDR2 YFSETQ. The length of the CDR3 is 15 residues. The V end lost 0 bases, the J end lost 4 bases, and 13 bases lay between the germline ends. The CDR3 DNA follows: TGCGCCAGCAGCTTGGCGGGCAGAGACGGCACTGAAGCTTTCTTT. Translated, it gives CASSLAGRDGTEAFF.

This clonotype was recorded at least ten times. This chain links TRBV20-1 with TRBJ2-3; the D gene is possibly TRBD2 (6 bases). The CDR3 loop spans 15 amino acids. The V gene's germline CDR1 is DFQATT and CDR2 SNEGSKA (reference sequence). V lost 0 bases and J lost 6, with 16 bases in between. In nucleotides, the CDR3 is TGCAGTGCTAGAGATCCTTCGCGGGGCGGTGATACGCAGTATTTT. This gives the protein CSARDPSRGGDTQYF.

The chain carries TRBV2 and TRBJ2-3; 7 bases fit TRBD2. Germline CDR1 SNHLY, CDR2 FYNNEI. The V segment lost 0 bases and the J segment 3 bases; nucleotides outside the gene matches: 9. This CDR3 has 17 residues. CDR3 in amino acids: CASSEAQFGGVTDTQYF. Written as DNA, the CDR3 is TGTGCCAGCAGTGAAGCCCAGTTTGGGGGGGTGACAGATACGCAGTATTTT.

V gene TRBV6-2 or TRBV6-3 combines with J gene TRBJ1-1; D gene ambiguous. Germline lookup yields CDR1 MNHEY and CDR2 SVGEGT. This CDR3 is built from 13 residues. The V end lost 6 bases, the J end lost 8 bases, and 16 bases lay between the germline ends. In DNA, the CDR3 is TGTGCCAGCAGCCTGTACTACGGAGGGGAAGCTTTCTTT. Its translation is CASSLYYGGEAFF.

This clonotype has just one count. The gene calls are TRBV7-9 and TRBJ1-2; D possibly corresponds to TRBD1 (6 bases). V was shortened by 5 bases and J by 14 bases, with 15 bases between the two germline ends. Germline lookup yields CDR1 SEHNR and CDR2 FQNEAQ (reference sequence). There are 11 residues in the CDR3. Written as DNA, the CDR3 is TGTGCCAGCAGCGTTGACAGGAGGTTAACCTTC. It translates to CASSVDRRLTF.

The table lists this clonotype with many counts. This chain joins TRBV12-3 or TRBV12-4 and TRBJ2-6; possible D gene TRBD1, 6 bases. The CDR3 is 15 residues long. V shed 4 bases and J shed 1 base, with 8 bases lying between them. DNA for the CDR3: TGTGCCAGCAGTTCACAGGGTTCTGGGGCCAACGTCCTGACTTTC. Its protein is CASSSQGSGANVLTF.

The rearrangement uses TRBV28 and TRBJ2-1; D ambiguous. There are 13 residues in the CDR3. Trimming took off 3 bases at V and 9 bases at J, with 12 bases between the two ends. Germline V gene data show CDR1 as MDHEN and CDR2 as SYDVKM. CDR3: CASSFQGPGEQFF. The DNA for the CDR3 is TGTGCCAGCAGTTTTCAAGGGCCGGGTGAGCAGTTCTTC.

This rearrangement joins TRBV11-2 to TRBJ2-3, with D perhaps matching TRBD1 (6 bases). V lost 5 bases, J lost 3 bases, and 15 bases lay in between. The CDR3 length is 15 residues. Germline-derived CDR1 and CDR2 are SGHAT and FQNNGV. CDR3 nucleotides: TGTGCCAGCAGCGACTGGGGCAGGGGTACAGATACGCAGTATTTT. Protein: CASSDWGRGTDTQYF.